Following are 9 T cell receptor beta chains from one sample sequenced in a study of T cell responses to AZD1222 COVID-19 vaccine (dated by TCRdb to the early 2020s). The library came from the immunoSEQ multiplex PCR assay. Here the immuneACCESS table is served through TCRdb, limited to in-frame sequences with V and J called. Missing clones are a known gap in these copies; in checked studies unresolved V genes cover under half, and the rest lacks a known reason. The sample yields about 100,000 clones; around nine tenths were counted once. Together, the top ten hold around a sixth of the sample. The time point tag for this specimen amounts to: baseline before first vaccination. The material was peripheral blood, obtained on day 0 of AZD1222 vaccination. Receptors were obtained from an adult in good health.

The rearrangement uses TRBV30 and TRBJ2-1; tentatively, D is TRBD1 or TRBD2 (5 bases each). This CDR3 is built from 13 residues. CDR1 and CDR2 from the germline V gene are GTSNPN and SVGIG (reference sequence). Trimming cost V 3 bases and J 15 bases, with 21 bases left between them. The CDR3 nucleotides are TGTGCCTGGAGGGGACCGGGGCCCCACAAGAGGTTCTTC. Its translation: CAWRGPGPHKRFF. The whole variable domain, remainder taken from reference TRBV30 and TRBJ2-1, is SQTIHQWPATLVQPVGSPLSLECTVEGTSNPNLYWYRQAAGRGLQLLFYSVGIGQISSEVPQNLSASRPQDRQFILSSKKLLLSDSGFYLCAWRGPGPHKRFFGPGTRLTVL.

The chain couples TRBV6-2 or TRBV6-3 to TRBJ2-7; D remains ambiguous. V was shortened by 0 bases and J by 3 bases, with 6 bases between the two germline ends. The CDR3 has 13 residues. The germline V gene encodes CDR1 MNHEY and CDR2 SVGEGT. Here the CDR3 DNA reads TGTGCCAGCAGTTACTCCCATCGCTACGAGCAGTACTTC. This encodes CASSYSHRYEQYF.

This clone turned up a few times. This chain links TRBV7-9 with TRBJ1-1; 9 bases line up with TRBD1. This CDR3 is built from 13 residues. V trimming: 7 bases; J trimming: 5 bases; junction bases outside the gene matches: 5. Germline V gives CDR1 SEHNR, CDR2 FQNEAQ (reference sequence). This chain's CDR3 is CASTGQGLTEAFF. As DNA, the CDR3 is TGTGCCAGCACCGGACAGGGGTTAACTGAAGCTTTCTTT.

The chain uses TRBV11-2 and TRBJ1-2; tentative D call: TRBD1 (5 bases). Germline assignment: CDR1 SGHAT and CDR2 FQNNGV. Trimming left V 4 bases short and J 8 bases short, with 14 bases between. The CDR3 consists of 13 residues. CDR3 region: CASSSSREGGYTF. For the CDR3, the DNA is TGTGCCAGCAGCTCCTCTCGGGAGGGGGGCTACACCTTC.

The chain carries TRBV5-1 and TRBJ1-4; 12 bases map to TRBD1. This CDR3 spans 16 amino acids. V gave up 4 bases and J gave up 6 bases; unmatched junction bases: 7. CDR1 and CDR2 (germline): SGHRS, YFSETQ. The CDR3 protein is CASSTGQGAWDEKLFF. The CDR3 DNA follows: TGCGCCAGCAGCACGGGACAGGGGGCGTGGGATGAAAAACTGTTTTTT. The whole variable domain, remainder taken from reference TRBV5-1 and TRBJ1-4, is KAGVTQTPRYLIKTRGQQVTLSCSPISGHRSVSWYQQTPGQGLQFLFEYFSETQRNKGNFPGRFSGRQFSNSRSEMNVSTLELGDSALYLCASSTGQGAWDEKLFFGSGTQLSVL.

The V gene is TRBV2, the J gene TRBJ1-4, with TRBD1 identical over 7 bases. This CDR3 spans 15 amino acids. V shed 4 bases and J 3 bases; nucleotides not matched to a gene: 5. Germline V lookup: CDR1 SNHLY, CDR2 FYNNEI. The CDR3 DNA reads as TGTGCCAGCAGTGCACAGGGGAGGTCTAATGAAAAACTGTTTTTT. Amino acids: CASSAQGRSNEKLFF. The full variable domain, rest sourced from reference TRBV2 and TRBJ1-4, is EPEVTQTPSHQVTQMGQEVILRCVPISNHLYFYWYRQILGQKVEFLVSFYNNEISEKSEIFDDQFSVERPDGSNFTLKIRSTKLEDSAMYFCASSAQGRSNEKLFFGSGTQLSVL.

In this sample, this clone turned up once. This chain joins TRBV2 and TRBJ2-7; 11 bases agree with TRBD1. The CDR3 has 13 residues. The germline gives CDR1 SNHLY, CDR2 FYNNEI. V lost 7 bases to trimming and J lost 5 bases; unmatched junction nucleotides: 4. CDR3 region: CASNGQGADEQYF. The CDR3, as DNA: TGTGCCAGCAACGGACAGGGGGCGGACGAGCAGTACTTC.

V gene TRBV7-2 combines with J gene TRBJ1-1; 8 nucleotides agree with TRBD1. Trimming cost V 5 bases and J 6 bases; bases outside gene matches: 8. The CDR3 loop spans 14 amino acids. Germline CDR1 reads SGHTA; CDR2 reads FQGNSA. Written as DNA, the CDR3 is TGTGCCAGCAGCCGGACAGGGCGGGGGGCTGAAGCTTTCTTT. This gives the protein CASSRTGRGAEAFF.

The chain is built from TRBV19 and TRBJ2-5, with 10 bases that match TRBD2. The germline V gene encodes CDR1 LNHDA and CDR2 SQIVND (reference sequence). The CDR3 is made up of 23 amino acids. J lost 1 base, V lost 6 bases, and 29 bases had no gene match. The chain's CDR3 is CASREGRVPSGSLHRNSQETQYF. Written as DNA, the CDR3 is TGTGCCAGTAGAGAAGGCAGGGTGCCTAGCGGGAGTCTGCATCGTAATTCCCAAGAGACCCAGTACTTC.